Presented here are 32 T cell receptor beta chains from one specimen sequenced in a study of T-cell reconstitution after alpha-beta-depleted transplantation in children. The TCRbeta library incorporated unique molecular identifiers. TCRdb redid the calling of the PCR reads with MiXCR, one entry per CDR3 protein. The sample gives hundreds of thousands of distinct CDR3 sequences, 10% to 15% of which show up once; approximately 4.3% is in the top ten. The source was PBMCs, collected from the stem cell graft. The receptor set was obtained from a human donor who donated a stem cell graft to a child with Fanconi anemia.

V is TRBV6-2 or TRBV6-3 and J is TRBJ1-1; tentatively, D is TRBD1 (6 bases). The V end lost 6 bases, the J end lost 0 bases, and 14 bases lay between the germline ends. Germline loops: CDR1 MNHEY, CDR2 SVGEGT. This CDR3 spans 15 amino acids. The CDR3 reads CASRGQLGMNTEAFF. The DNA of the CDR3 is TGTGCCAGCAGAGGACAGTTGGGCATGAACACTGAAGCTTTCTTT.

The V and J genes are TRBV3-1 and TRBJ2-1; TRBD1 agrees at 11 bases. This CDR3 has 15 amino acids. Germline V gene lookup returns CDR1 LGHDT and CDR2 YNNKEL (reference sequence). The ends lost 1 base at V and 11 bases at J; junction bases unmatched: 7. The CDR3 nucleotides are TGTGCCAGCAGCCAAGGGACAGGGGGCCCCTCACAGCAGTTCTTC. Protein sequence: CASSQGTGGPSQQFF.

A word on this clonotype: This may be a read error, as it is one base from a much larger clone. The missing conserved phenylalanine or tryptophan at the end of this CDR3 makes a read error likely. The rearrangement uses TRBV7-8 and TRBJ1-1, with D hard to call. V gave up 3 bases and J gave up 4 bases, with 12 bases separating them. This CDR3 comprises 14 residues. Germline values: CDR1 SGHVS, CDR2 FQNEAQ. Written as DNA, the CDR3 is TGTGCCAGCAGCTTGGTTGCCGGACCCACTGAAGCTTTCTAT. Translation gives CASSLVAGPTEAFY.

This clonotype was counted a few times. The gene calls are TRBV6-1 and TRBJ1-6; D not certain. Trimming took off 6 bases at V and 6 bases at J, with 12 bases between the two ends. This CDR3 has 14 amino acids. Looked up from germline, CDR1 is MNHNS and CDR2 is SASEGT. The CDR3 DNA reads as TGTGCCAGCAGCGACCCCGGGTCTAATTCACCCCTCCACTTT. As protein: CASSDPGSNSPLHF.

This clonotype has more than one count but fewer than ten. The CDR3 region is CASSYIQGQGYTEAFF. The CDR3 DNA sequence: TGTGCCAGCAGTTACATCCAGGGACAAGGGTACACTGAAGCTTTCTTT. The chain combines TRBV6-2 or TRBV6-3 with TRBJ1-1, with D maybe TRBD1 (6 bases). The germline gives CDR1 MNHEY, CDR2 SVGEGT. This CDR3 region has 16 residues. Trimming stripped 2 bases from V and 3 bases from J, with 16 bases between.

The chain couples TRBV5-1 to TRBJ1-2; no clear D. Trimming stripped 2 bases from V and 11 bases from J, with 7 bases between. Germline lookup yields CDR1 SGHRS and CDR2 YFSETQ. This CDR3 has 10 residues. Here the CDR3 DNA reads TGCGCCAGCAGCTTCCGAGATTACACCTTC. Protein sequence: CASSFRDYTF.

This clonotype was seen many times. This sequence joins TRBV24-1 and TRBJ2-5; D is possibly TRBD1 (6 bases). The V and J ends lost 2 bases and 3 bases respectively, with 12 bases between them. The length of the CDR3 is 15 residues. Germline V gives CDR1 KGHDR, CDR2 SFDVKD. This CDR3 reads CATSDSEAGEETQYF. CDR3 nucleotide sequence: TGTGCCACCAGTGATTCCGAGGCAGGGGAAGAGACCCAGTACTTC.

This chain connects TRBV2 to TRBJ1-5; weak D call: TRBD1 (5 bases). The CDR3 length is 13 residues. With 5 bases removed from V and 8 bases from J, the gap between germline ends came to 13 bases. Germline V gene lookup returns CDR1 SNHLY and CDR2 FYNNEI. The CDR3 bases are TGTGCCAGCAGTTTAAGGGGAACTAAGCCCCAGCATTTT. This encodes CASSLRGTKPQHF.

The rearrangement links TRBV19 to TRBJ2-1; 8 positions agree with TRBD1. The CDR3 runs to 13 residues. V lost 4 bases and J lost 15; bases outside the gene matches: 11. The V gene's germline CDR1 is LNHDA and CDR2 SQIVND (reference sequence). The CDR3 reads CASSTTDRAGPFF. CDR3 DNA sequence: TGTGCCAGTAGTACCACGGACAGGGCGGGACCGTTCTTC.

This clonotype was seen a few times. The J gene is TRBJ1-1, the V gene TRBV12-3 or TRBV12-4, with TRBD1 matching 7 bases. J was trimmed by 1 base and V by 6 bases; bases with no gene match: 8. CDR3 length: 15 residues. The CDR3 loop reads CASSQPGQTNTEAFF. The CDR3 nucleotides read TGTGCCAGCAGCCAACCGGGACAGACGAACACTGAAGCTTTCTTT.

The chain couples TRBV9 to TRBJ2-3; D assignment may be TRBD1 or TRBD2 (6 bases each). The ends were cut back, 3 bases at V and 5 bases at J, with 16 bases in the middle. Germline CDR1 SGDLS, CDR2 YYNGEE. This CDR3 comprises 15 residues. This CDR3 is CASSAQGWGEDTQYF. CDR3 nucleotides: TGTGCCAGCAGCGCCCAGGGGTGGGGGGAAGATACGCAGTATTTT.

In this sample, this clonotype turned up a few times. The gene calls are TRBV7-9 and TRBJ1-3; 9 nucleotides match TRBD1. CDR1 is SEHNR and CDR2 is FQNEAQ in the germline V gene (reference sequence). Trimming at V came to 5 bases and at J to 0 bases, leaving 2 bases not matched to a gene. The CDR3 totals 15 residues. CDR3 sequence: CASSTDRGSGNTIYF. The CDR3 coding sequence is TGTGCCAGCAGCACGGACAGGGGCTCTGGAAACACCATATATTTT.

The chain couples TRBV6-1 to TRBJ2-2; TRBD1 is a possible D gene (7 bases). The germline gives CDR1 MNHNS, CDR2 SASEGT. The V and J ends lost 11 bases and 0 bases respectively, with 13 bases between them. There are 14 residues in the CDR3. Written as DNA, the CDR3 is TGTGCCGCCGGAGGGACAGCGAACACCGGGGAGCTGTTTTTT. Its protein is CAAGGTANTGELFF.

This clonotype was seen at least ten times. The CDR3 here is CASRRADNYGYTF. In DNA form, the CDR3 reads TGCGCCAGCAGACGGGCAGACAACTATGGCTACACCTTC. The rearrangement uses TRBV5-1 and TRBJ1-2; D remains ambiguous. Trimming took off 5 bases at V and 2 bases at J, with 10 bases between the two ends. This CDR3 is built from 13 residues. Germline-derived CDR1 and CDR2 are SGHRS and YFSETQ.

The chain joins TRBV6-2 or TRBV6-3 to TRBJ2-1; D may be TRBD2 (7 bases). CDR1 MNHEY and CDR2 SVGEGT come from the germline V gene. CDR3 size: 14 residues. V lost 6 bases and J lost 9, with 18 bases in between. This chain's CDR3 is CASSPFGGPSEQFF. The CDR3 DNA follows: TGTGCCAGCAGCCCGTTCGGGGGGCCCAGTGAGCAGTTCTTC.

The chain recombines TRBV5-1 with TRBJ1-4, with a possible D match to TRBD1 (6 bases). Germline loops: CDR1 SGHRS, CDR2 YFSETQ. Deletions cut 4 bases from V and 3 bases from J, with 10 bases between. There are 14 residues in the CDR3. DNA for the CDR3: TGCGCCAGCAGCCCCGGGACACCTAATGAAAAACTGTTTTTT. Its protein product is CASSPGTPNEKLFF.

This clonotype occurred many times. J is TRBJ2-2 and V is TRBV28, with a tentative D call TRBD1 (5 bases). The CDR3 is made up of 13 amino acids. Germline CDR1 is MDHEN and CDR2 is SYDVKM. V lost 5 bases, J lost 6 bases, and 10 bases lay in between. CDR3 residues: CASSRQFSGELFF. The CDR3 coding sequence is TGTGCCAGCAGTCGACAGTTTTCCGGGGAGCTGTTTTTT.

This clonotype was detected ten times or more. J is TRBJ2-1 and V is TRBV5-1; no clear D. V lost 2 bases, J lost 10 bases, and 10 bases lay in between. The CDR3 runs to 12 residues. Germline-derived CDR1 and CDR2 are SGHRS and YFSETQ. The CDR3 DNA reads as TGCGCCAGCAGCTTCCCGGACGGAGAGCAGTTCTTC. Protein: CASSFPDGEQFF.

Ten or more counts support this clonotype. The chain uses TRBV5-1 and TRBJ2-5; D might be TRBD1 or TRBD2, each matching 5 bases. The V end was cut by 1 base, the J end by 4 bases, with 11 bases between. The CDR3 length is 14 residues. The germline V gene encodes CDR1 SGHRS and CDR2 YFSETQ. CDR3 in DNA: TGCGCCAGCAGCTTGTCGGTGGGGGTAGAGACCCAGTACTTC. Encoded protein: CASSLSVGVETQYF.

This chain links TRBV12-3 or TRBV12-4 with TRBJ2-3, with D perhaps matching TRBD1 (5 bases). Trimming took 3 bases from V and 2 from J, leaving 15 bases between them. The CDR3 runs to 16 residues. In DNA form, the CDR3 reads TGTGCCAGCAGTTTCGTCCCCCAAGGGGCCACAGATACGCAGTATTTT. Protein product: CASSFVPQGATDTQYF.

In this sample, this clonotype turned up a few times. This rearrangement joins TRBV9 to TRBJ2-1, with TRBD2 matching 11 bases. The CDR3 covers 15 residues. The V gene end was trimmed by 3 bases and the J gene end by 8 bases; junction bases not matched to a gene: 7. Germline V gene lookup returns CDR1 SGDLS and CDR2 YYNGEE. The CDR3, as DNA: TGTGCCAGCAGCGATAGCGGGGGGGCCAGGGATGAGCAGTTCTTC. This encodes CASSDSGGARDEQFF.

This clonotype appeared a few times. The chain carries TRBV19 and TRBJ2-2; TRBD1 aligns across 9 bases. With 3 bases clipped from V and 5 bases from J, the junction kept 4 bases outside the gene matches. Germline V CDR1 and CDR2: LNHDA, SQIVND (reference sequence). The CDR3 has 15 residues. CDR3 region: CASSMGTGNTGELFF. The CDR3 region has the DNA TGTGCCAGTAGTATGGGGACAGGGAATACCGGGGAGCTGTTTTTT.

With regard to this clonotype: This may be a read error: a much more frequent sequence differs by one nucleotide. This chain joins TRBV12-3 or TRBV12-4 and TRBJ2-2; 9 bases are shared with TRBD1. The CDR3 loop spans 15 amino acids. This chain's CDR3 is CASRRGQGRTGELLF. The DNA for the CDR3 is TGTGCCAGCAGGCGCGGACAGGGGAGGACCGGGGAGCTGTTATTT.

This clonotype was seen only a few times. J is TRBJ1-5 and V is TRBV12-3 or TRBV12-4; 8 bases fit TRBD1. With V trimmed by 6 bases and J by 2 bases, 3 bases remained unmatched. The CDR3 is 14 amino acids. CDR3 protein: CASRKQGGNQPQHF. The CDR3 bases are TGTGCCAGCAGGAAACAGGGGGGCAATCAGCCCCAGCATTTT.

The chain employs TRBV7-2 and TRBJ2-1; 7 bases are shared with TRBD1. The germline V gene has CDR1 SGHTA and CDR2 FQGNSA. The CDR3 spans 14 residues. The junction had 5 bases not matched to a gene; V was cut back by 0 bases and J by 9 bases. The CDR3 sequence: CASSLAGQTGEQFF. CDR3 bases: TGTGCCAGCAGCTTAGCGGGACAGACTGGTGAGCAGTTCTTC.

This clonotype was observed a handful of times. The chain combines TRBV5-1 with TRBJ2-3; D unresolved. Germline CDR1 is SGHRS and CDR2 is YFSETQ. V shed 0 bases and J shed 5 bases, with 13 bases lying between them. This CDR3 comprises 15 residues. CDR3 sequence: CASSLEPLVEDTQYF. The CDR3 coding sequence is TGCGCCAGCAGCTTGGAGCCCCTAGTGGAAGATACGCAGTATTTT.

This clonotype was found a few times. This chain uses TRBV7-9 with TRBJ2-5; D not certain. V dropped 8 bases and J dropped 5 bases, with 6 bases sitting between them. The CDR3 has 10 amino acids. Germline CDR1 is SEHNR and CDR2 is FQNEAQ (reference sequence). CDR3 sequence reads: CASGWETQYF. The CDR3 nucleotides are TGTGCCAGCGGGTGGGAGACCCAGTACTTC.

In its sample, this clonotype was seen a few times. CDR3 nucleotide sequence: TGTGCCAGCAGTGGCGGGACAGGGGGTGGAGAGACCCAGTACTTC. Its protein is CASSGGTGGGETQYF. This sequence joins TRBV6-1 and TRBJ2-5, with TRBD1 identical over 11 bases. This CDR3 comprises 15 residues. V was pared by 4 bases and J by 4 bases, with 5 bases of the junction left unmatched. Germline values: CDR1 MNHNS, CDR2 SASEGT.

This chain connects TRBV14 to TRBJ2-7, with 7 bases lining up with TRBD1. J was trimmed by 4 bases and V by 5 bases; bases with no gene match: 11. The CDR3 is 15 residues long. Per germline, CDR1 SGHDN and CDR2 FVKESK. CDR3 protein: CASSVATGASYEQYF. The CDR3 bases are TGTGCCAGCAGCGTCGCTACAGGGGCCTCTTACGAGCAGTACTTC.

This sequence joins TRBV5-4 and TRBJ2-5, with a tentative D call TRBD2 (6 bases). CDR3 length: 16 amino acids. Germline lookup yields CDR1 SGHNT and CDR2 YYREEE (reference sequence). V lost 0 bases, J lost 5 bases, and 17 bases lay in between. CDR3 coding DNA: TGTGCCAGCAGCTTGGCGGGGCGCGGGGCGGGTGAGACCCAGTACTTC. Its protein is CASSLAGRGAGETQYF.

This clonotype was seen at least ten times. The chain is built from TRBV6-1 and TRBJ2-1; TRBD1 aligns across 7 bases. The CDR3 loop spans 15 amino acids. V shed 5 bases and J 4 bases; nucleotides not matched to a gene: 8. The germline V gene encodes CDR1 MNHNS and CDR2 SASEGT. The DNA for the CDR3 is TGTGCCAGCAGTCCACAGGGGCCCACTTACAATGAGCAGTTCTTC. Amino acids: CASSPQGPTYNEQFF.

This chain uses TRBV6-5 with TRBJ1-1; D is ambiguous. The CDR3 is made up of 14 amino acids. The germline V gene encodes CDR1 MNHEY and CDR2 SVGAGI. Trimming removed 0 bases at V and 6 bases at J, with 11 bases between. The CDR3 DNA is TGTGCCAGCAGTTACTCGAGAATGAGCGCTGAAGCTTTCTTT. This codes for CASSYSRMSAEAFF.